Below are 5 T cell receptor beta chains sequenced from a single sample in a study of identical twins (dated by TCRdb to the mid-2010s). The library was made by 5' RACE. The sample was run on an Illumina HiSeq 2000. TCRdb trimmed the raw reads at Q25, called clones with MiXCR and kept productive beta chains. Each CDR3 protein gets just one entry, which takes the most common genes and DNA from the rows behind it. The sample yields some 790,000 distinct CDR3 sequences; around a sixth were counted once. The ten largest clones represent around 13% of the sample. The sample was also reused in another study, on T cells expressing NK-cell markers.

Sample: PBMCs. The receptors here all came from a woman under 30 in good health.

The rearrangement links TRBV20-1 to TRBJ2-3; 11 nucleotides agree with TRBD2. The CDR3 has 15 amino acids. Trimming at V came to 4 bases and at J to 3 bases, leaving 6 bases not matched to a gene. Looked up from germline, CDR1 is DFQATT and CDR2 is SNEGSKA (reference sequence). CDR3 loop: CSAKGTSGTTDTQYF. CDR3 sequence (DNA): TGCAGTGCTAAAGGGACTAGCGGAACAACAGATACGCAGTATTTT.

The chain couples TRBV25-1 to TRBJ2-3, with D possibly matching TRBD2 (6 bases). Germline CDR1 MGHDK, CDR2 SYGVNS. Trimming removed 4 bases from V and 4 bases from J, with 9 bases in between. The CDR3 spans 13 residues. CDR3 protein: CASSAGSSDTQYF. In DNA, the CDR3 is TGTGCCAGCAGTGCCGGGAGTTCAGATACGCAGTATTTT.

There are a few counts of this clonotype. V is TRBV12-3 or TRBV12-4 and J is TRBJ2-3; a possible D gene is TRBD1 (5 bases). The CDR3 runs to 13 residues. V was cut by 3 bases and J by 9 bases, with 13 bases left in between. CDR3 nucleotide sequence: TGTGCCAGCAGTTTGTGGATGGGGCTCACGCAGTATTTT. Its translation is CASSLWMGLTQYF.

The genes are TRBV4-3 and TRBJ2-1; D is undetermined. CDR1 and CDR2 (germline): LGHNA, YSLEER. V lost 0 bases to trimming and J lost 0 bases, with 12 bases between them. The CDR3 sequence is 17 residues long. The CDR3 loop is CASSQDWETGSYNEQFF. The CDR3 DNA reads TGCGCCAGCAGCCAAGATTGGGAAACGGGCTCCTACAATGAGCAGTTCTTC.

As concerns this clonotype: At one boundary the junction diverges from the germline segment, which might be a read error. The J gene is TRBJ2-1, the V gene TRBV30; D is undetermined. The CDR3 totals 12 residues. Germline CDR1 and CDR2: GTSNPN and SVGIG (reference sequence). CDR3 amino acids: CAWSDSYNEQSF. The DNA for the CDR3 is TGTGCCTGGAGTGACTCCTACAATGAGCAGTCCTTC. The complete variable domain, with remaining parts taken from reference TRBV30 and TRBJ2-1, reads SQTIHQWPATLVQPVGSPLSLECTVEGTSNPNLYWYRQAAGRGLQLLFYSVGIGQISSEVPQNLSASRPQDRQFILSSKKLLLSDSGFYLCAWSDSYNEQSFGPGTRLTVL.